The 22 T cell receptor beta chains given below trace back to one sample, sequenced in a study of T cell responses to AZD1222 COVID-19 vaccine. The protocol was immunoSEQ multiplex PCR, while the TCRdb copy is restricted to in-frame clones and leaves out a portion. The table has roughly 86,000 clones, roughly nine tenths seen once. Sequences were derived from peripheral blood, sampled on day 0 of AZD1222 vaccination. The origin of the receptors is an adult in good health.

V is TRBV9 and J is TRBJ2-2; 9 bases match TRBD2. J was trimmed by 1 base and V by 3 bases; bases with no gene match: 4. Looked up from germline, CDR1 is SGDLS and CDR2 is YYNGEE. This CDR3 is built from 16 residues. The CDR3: CASSAPTSGNTGELFF. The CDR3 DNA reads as TGTGCCAGCAGCGCTCCGACTAGCGGGAACACCGGGGAGCTGTTTTTT.

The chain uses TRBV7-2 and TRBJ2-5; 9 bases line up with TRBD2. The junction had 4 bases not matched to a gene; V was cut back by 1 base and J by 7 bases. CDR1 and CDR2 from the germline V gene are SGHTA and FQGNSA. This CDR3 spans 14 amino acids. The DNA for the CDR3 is TGTGCCAGCAGCTTAGAGGGCGGGAGGGGGACCCAGTACTTC. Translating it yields CASSLEGGRGTQYF.

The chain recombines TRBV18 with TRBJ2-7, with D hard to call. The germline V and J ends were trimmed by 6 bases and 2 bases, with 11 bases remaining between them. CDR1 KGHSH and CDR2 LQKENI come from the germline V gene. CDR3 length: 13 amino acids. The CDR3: CASSPDNTYEQYF. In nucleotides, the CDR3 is TGTGCCAGCTCTCCTGACAACACCTACGAGCAGTACTTC.

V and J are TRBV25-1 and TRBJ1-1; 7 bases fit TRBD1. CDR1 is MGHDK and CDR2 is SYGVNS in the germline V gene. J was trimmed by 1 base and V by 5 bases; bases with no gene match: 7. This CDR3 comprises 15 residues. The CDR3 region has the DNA TGTGCCAGCAGTTTACAGGGGAGGGGGAACACTGAAGCTTTCTTT. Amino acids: CASSLQGRGNTEAFF.

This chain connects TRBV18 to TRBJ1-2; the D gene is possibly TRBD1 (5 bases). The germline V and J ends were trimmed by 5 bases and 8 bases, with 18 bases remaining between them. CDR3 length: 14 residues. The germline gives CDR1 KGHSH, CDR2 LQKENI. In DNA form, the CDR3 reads TGTGCCAGCTCAGCCGTGAGGGGTGCAAAAGGCTACACCTTC. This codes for CASSAVRGAKGYTF.

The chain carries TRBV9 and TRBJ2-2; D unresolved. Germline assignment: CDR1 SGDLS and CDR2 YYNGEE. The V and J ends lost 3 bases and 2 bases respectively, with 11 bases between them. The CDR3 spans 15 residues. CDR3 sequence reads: CASSDSGTNTGELFF. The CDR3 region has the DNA TGTGCCAGCAGCGACTCAGGTACTAACACCGGGGAGCTGTTTTTT.

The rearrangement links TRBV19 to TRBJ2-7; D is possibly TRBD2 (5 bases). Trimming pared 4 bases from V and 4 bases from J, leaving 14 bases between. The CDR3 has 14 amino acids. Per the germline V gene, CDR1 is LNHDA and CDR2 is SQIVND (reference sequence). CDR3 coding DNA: TGTGCCAGTAGTAAGAGAGGGCAGTTTTACGAGCAGTACTTC. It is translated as CASSKRGQFYEQYF.

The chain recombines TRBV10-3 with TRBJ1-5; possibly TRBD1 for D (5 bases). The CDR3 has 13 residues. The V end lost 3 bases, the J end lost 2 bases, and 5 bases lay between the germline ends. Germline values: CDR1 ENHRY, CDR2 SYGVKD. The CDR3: CAISEGGNQPQHF. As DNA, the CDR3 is TGTGCCATCAGTGAAGGGGGCAATCAGCCCCAGCATTTT.

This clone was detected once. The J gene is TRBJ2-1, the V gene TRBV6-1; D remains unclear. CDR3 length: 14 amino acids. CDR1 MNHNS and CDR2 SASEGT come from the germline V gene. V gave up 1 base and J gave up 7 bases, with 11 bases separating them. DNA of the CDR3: TGTGCCAGCAGTGAAGAAACAATTGCAAATGAGCAGTTCTTC. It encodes CASSEETIANEQFF.

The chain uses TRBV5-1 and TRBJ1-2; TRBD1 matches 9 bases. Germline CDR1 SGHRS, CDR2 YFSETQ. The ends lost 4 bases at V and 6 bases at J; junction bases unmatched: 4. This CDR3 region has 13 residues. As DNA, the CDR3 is TGCGCCAGCAGCGTACAGGGGGCGGATGGCTACACCTTC. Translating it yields CASSVQGADGYTF.

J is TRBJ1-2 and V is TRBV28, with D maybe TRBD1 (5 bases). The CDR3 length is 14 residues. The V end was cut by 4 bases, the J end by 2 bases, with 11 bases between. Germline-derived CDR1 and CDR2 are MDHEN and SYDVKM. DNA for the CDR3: TGTGCCAGCAGTTACGGGGGGGACAACTATGGCTACACCTTC. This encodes CASSYGGDNYGYTF.

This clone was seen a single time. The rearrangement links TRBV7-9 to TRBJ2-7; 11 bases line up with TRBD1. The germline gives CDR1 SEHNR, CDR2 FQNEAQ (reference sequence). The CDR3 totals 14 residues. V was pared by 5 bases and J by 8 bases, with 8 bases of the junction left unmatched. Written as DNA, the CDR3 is TGTGCCAGCAGCCCCCGGGACAGGGGGAGAAAGCAGTACTTC. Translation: CASSPRDRGRKQYF.

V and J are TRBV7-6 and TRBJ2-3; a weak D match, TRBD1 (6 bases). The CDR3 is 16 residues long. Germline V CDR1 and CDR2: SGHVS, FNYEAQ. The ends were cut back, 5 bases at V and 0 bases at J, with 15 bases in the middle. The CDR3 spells CASSPLFDRSTDTQYF. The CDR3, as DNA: TGTGCCAGCAGCCCCCTATTTGACAGGAGCACAGATACGCAGTATTTT. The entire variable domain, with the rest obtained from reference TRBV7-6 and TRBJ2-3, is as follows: GAGVSQSPRYKVTKRGQDVALRCDPISGHVSLYWYRQALGQGPEFLTYFNYEAQQDKSGLPNDRFSAERPEGSISTLTIQRTEQRDSAMYRCASSPLFDRSTDTQYFGPGTRLTVL.

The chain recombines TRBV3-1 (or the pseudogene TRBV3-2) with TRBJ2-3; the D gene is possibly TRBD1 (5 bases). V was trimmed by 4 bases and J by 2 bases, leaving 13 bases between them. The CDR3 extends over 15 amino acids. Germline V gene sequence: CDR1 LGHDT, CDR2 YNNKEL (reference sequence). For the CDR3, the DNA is TGTGCCAGCAGCCCGGAGTGGGGCCCCACAGATACGCAGTATTTT. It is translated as CASSPEWGPTDTQYF.

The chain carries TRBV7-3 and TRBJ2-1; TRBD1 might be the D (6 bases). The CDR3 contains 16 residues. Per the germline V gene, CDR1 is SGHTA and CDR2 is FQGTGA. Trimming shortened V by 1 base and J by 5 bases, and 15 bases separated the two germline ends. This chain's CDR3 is CASSLNVWGPNNEQFF. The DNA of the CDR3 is TGTGCCAGCAGCTTAAATGTTTGGGGGCCTAACAATGAGCAGTTCTTC.

This CDR3 is CASRRSGAKDGYTF. The DNA of the CDR3 is TGTGCCAGCAGACGATCAGGGGCCAAGGATGGCTACACCTTC. J is TRBJ1-2 and V is TRBV27; a possible D gene is TRBD1 (6 bases). Germline V gene lookup returns CDR1 MNHEY and CDR2 SMNVEV (reference sequence). V was shortened by 6 bases and J by 6 bases, with 17 bases between the two germline ends. The CDR3 is 14 amino acids.

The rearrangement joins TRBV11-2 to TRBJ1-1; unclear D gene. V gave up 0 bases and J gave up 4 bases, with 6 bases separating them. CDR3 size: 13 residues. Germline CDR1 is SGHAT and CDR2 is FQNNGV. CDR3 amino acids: CASSLDPATEAFF. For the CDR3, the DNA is TGTGCCAGCAGCTTAGATCCAGCCACTGAAGCTTTCTTT.

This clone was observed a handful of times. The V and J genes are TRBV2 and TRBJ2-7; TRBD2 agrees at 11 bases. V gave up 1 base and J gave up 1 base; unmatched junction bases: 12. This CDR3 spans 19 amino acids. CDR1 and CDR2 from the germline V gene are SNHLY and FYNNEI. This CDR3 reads CASSEGPPTASGRSYEQYF. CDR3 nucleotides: TGTGCCAGCAGTGAAGGGCCCCCTACCGCTAGCGGGAGGTCCTACGAGCAGTACTTC.

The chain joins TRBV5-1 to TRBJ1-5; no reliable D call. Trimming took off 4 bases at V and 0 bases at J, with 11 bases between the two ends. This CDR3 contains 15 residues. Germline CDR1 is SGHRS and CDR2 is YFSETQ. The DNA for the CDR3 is TGCGCCAGCAGCACCCGCGGGGATAGCAATCAGCCCCAGCATTTT. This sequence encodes CASSTRGDSNQPQHF.

CDR3 nucleotides: TGTGCCAGCAGCTTGGGCAGGGGAGCGGGAGTTATGGAGACCCAGTACTTC. It codes for CASSLGRGAGVMETQYF. V and J are TRBV5-4 and TRBJ2-5, with 8 bases matching TRBD2. Germline V gene data show CDR1 as SGHNT and CDR2 as YYREEE (reference sequence). Unmatched junction bases numbered 12, after V lost 0 bases and J lost 5 bases. The CDR3 runs 17 residues.

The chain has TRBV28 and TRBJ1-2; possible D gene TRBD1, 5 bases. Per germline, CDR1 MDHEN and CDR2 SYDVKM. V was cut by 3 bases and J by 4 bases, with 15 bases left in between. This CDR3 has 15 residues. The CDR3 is CASSLTGSGIYGYTF. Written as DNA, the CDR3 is TGTGCCAGCAGTTTGACGGGTTCAGGGATCTATGGCTACACCTTC.

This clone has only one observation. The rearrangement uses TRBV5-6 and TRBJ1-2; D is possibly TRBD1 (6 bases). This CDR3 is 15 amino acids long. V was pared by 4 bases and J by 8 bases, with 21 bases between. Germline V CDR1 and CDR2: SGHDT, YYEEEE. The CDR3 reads CASSPDRIRSSGYTF. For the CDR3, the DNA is TGTGCCAGCAGCCCTGACAGGATAAGATCATCAGGCTACACCTTC.